This TCR beta chain was retrieved from a study of vaccination effects on CD4 cells after COVID-19. This clone has a handful of counts. No antigen is known for it. Expansion of antigen-specific CD4+ T cells with viral peptide pools was carried out by the ViraFEST assay before sequencing. The culture ran for under eleven days, and then CD4+ T cells were isolated. Each participant was administered two doses of either the BNT162b2 or the mRNA-1273 vaccine. PBMC were cultured at under 2.5 million per well with 9 to 10 IU/ml IL-2 and about 9.5 ug/ml peptides. CDR3 length: 15 residues. Per the germline V gene, CDR1 is GTSNPN and CDR2 is SVGIG (reference sequence). V was trimmed by 4 bases and J by 0 bases, leaving 10 bases between them. Clones were sequenced by immunoSEQ multiplex PCR, and TCRdb holds only the in-frame ones, with some missing. The sample shows about 29,000 clones, roughly 68% of them seen only once.

This sequence originates from a human donor who received a COVID-19 vaccine. The J gene is TRBJ1-6, the V gene TRBV30; D may be TRBD1 (6 bases). The specimen was CD4+ T cells from PBMCs cultured with HCoV-OC43 spike peptides, collected after COVID-19 vaccination. As for subset: HCoV-OC43 spike overlapping peptide pool stimulation. In nucleotides, the CDR3 is TGTGCCTGGACGAGGGGGGGCTCCTATAATTCACCCCTCCACTTT. It codes for CAWTRGGSYNSPLHF.